Below, 2 T cell receptor beta chains from the same sample are listed, as sequenced in a study of shared clonotypes between healthy human individuals. Here immunoSEQ multiplex PCR was the method, and the copy in TCRdb shows in-frame clones only, minus some. The table lists 950,000 to 1,100,000 clones, around 78% of them singletons. The sequenced sample was memory CD4+ T cells from PBMCs. The subset: CD45RA-negative fraction. The origin of the receptors is a man aged 18 to 29 in good health. Some clones in this sample may be carry-over from other donors' samples.

The chain couples TRBV18 to TRBJ2-3; no reliable D call. Germline V gene data show CDR1 as KGHSH and CDR2 as LQKENI. Between the trimmed V and J ends, which lost 3 bases and 4 bases, there was a span of 11 bases. This CDR3 has 14 amino acids. The CDR3 region is CASSPIRTADTQYF. Written as DNA, the CDR3 is TGTGCCAGCTCACCGATAAGAACCGCAGATACGCAGTATTTT.

The V call is TRBV28, the J call TRBJ2-4, with a weak D call TRBD1 (5 bases). The germline V gene has CDR1 MDHEN and CDR2 SYDVKM. Trimming cost V 6 bases and J 8 bases, with 20 bases left between them. The CDR3 runs to 15 residues. CDR3 nucleotides: TGTGCCAGCAGCAAGTCCCCTACCAGGGTCGACATTCAGTACTTC. It is translated as CASSKSPTRVDIQYF.